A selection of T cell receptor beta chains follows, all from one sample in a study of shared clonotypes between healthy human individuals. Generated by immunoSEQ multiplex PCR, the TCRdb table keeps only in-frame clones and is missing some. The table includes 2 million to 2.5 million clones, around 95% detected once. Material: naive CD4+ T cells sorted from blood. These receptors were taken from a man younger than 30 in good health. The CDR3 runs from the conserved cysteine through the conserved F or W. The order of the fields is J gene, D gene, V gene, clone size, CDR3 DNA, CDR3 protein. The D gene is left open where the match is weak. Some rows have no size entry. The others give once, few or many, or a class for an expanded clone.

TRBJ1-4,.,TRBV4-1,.,TGCGCCAGCAGCCAAGTGGCGGCAGTTTCTAATGAAAAACTGTTTTTT,CASSQVAAVSNEKLFF
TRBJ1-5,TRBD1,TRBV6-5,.,TGTGCCAGCAGTCCCGGAGACAGGGGGCAACAGCCCCAGCATTTT,CASSPGDRGQQPQHF
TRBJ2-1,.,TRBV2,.,TGTGCCAGCAGTGACCGGTTAACGCAGTTCTTC,CASSDRLTQFF
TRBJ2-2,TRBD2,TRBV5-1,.,TGCGCCAGCAGCTTCAGGGTAGCGGGAGGAATAAACACCGGGGAGCTGTTTTTT,CASSFRVAGGINTGELFF
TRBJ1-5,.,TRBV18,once,TGTGCCAGCTCACCGTTCGACAGTACGGAGCAGCCCCAGCATTTT,CASSPFDSTEQPQHF
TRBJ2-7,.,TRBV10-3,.,TGTGCCATCAGTGAGCCGGTATCCTACGAGCAGTACTTC,CAISEPVSYEQYF
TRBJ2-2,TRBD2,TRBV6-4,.,TGTGCCAGCAGCGCACAATCTAGCGGAGCGAACACCGGGGAGCTGTTTTTT,CASSAQSSGANTGELFF
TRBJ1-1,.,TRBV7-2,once,TGTGCCAGCAGCTTAGTTCCAGGCGGGGGCACTGAAGCTTTCTTT,CASSLVPGGGTEAFF
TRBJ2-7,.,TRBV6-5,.,TGTGCCAGCAGTTCTTCCGGTGGGAGTAGAAGGTACGAGCAGTACTTC,CASSSSGGSRRYEQYF
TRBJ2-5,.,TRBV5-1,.,TGCGCCAGCCGTCGGGGCCCACTCCAAGAGACCCAGTACTTC,CASRRGPLQETQYF
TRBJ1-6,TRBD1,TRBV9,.,TGTGCCAGCAGCGTTAGTGGGACAGGGTATAATTCACCCCTCCACTTT,CASSVSGTGYNSPLHF
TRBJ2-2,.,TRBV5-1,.,TGCGCCAGCAGCGGTACACTGCCAGGGACCGGGGAGCTGTTTTTT,CASSGTLPGTGELFF
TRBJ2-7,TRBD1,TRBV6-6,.,TGTGCCGGGGGACAGGGTCCCAGCGAGCAGTACTTC,CAGGQGPSEQYF
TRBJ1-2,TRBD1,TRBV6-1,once,TGTGCCACCCCTGCCCCAGGGGGCCAGGATGGCTACACCTTC,CATPAPGGQDGYTF
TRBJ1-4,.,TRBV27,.,TGTGCCAGCAGTTTTCAGGGTGCTTGGGATGAAAAACTGTTTTTT,CASSFQGAWDEKLFF
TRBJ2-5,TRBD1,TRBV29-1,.,TGCAGCGTTAGGACAGGGGGCGAGACCCAGTACTTC,CSVRTGGETQYF
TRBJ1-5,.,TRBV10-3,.,TGTGCCATCAGTGGGTCCCTAGGGGACTTCGATCAGCCCCAGCATTTT,CAISGSLGDFDQPQHF
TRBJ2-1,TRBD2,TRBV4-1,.,TGCGCCAGCAGCCAAGGAGGGAGACTAGCGGTGTACAATGAGCAGTTCTTC,CASSQGGRLAVYNEQFF
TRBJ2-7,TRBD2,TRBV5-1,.,TGCGCCAGCACGCACGGAAGCGGGAGGCCCTACGAGCAGTACTTC,CASTHGSGRPYEQYF
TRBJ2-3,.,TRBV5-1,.,TGCGCCAGCAGCCGGGGTTCTAGCACAGATACGCAGTATTTT,CASSRGSSTDTQYF
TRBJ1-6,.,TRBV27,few,TGTGCCAGCAGTTCACCGGGCCCCTGGGCACCCCTCCACTTT,CASSSPGPWAPLHF
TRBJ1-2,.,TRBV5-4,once,TGTGCCAGCAGCTTGGGGGAGACAGTAAACTATGGCTACACCTTC,CASSLGETVNYGYTF
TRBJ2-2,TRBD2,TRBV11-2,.,TGTGCCAGCAGCCCGAGCGGGGGGGCCACCGGGGAGCTGTTTTTT,CASSPSGGATGELFF
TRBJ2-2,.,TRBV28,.,TGTGCCAGCAGTTTTCATATCTCCCCGGAGCTGTTTTTT,CASSFHISPELFF
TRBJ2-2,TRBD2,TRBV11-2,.,TGTGCCAGCAGCCCCGGATCACTAGCGGGGACCGGGGAGCTGTTTTTT,CASSPGSLAGTGELFF
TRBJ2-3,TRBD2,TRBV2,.,TGTGCCAGCAGGGCGGATGTAGCGGGGTTCGGAGATACGCAGTATTTT,CASRADVAGFGDTQYF
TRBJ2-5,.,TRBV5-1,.,TGCGCCAGCAGCTACCGGGACACTAAAGAGACCCAGTACTTC,CASSYRDTKETQYF
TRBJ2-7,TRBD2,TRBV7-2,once,TGTGCCAGCAGCTTAAGCGGGAAGGACTCCTACGAGCAGTACTTC,CASSLSGKDSYEQYF
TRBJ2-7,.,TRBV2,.,TGTGCCAGCATGTACGTTATCGGGTCCTACGAGCAGTACTTC,CASMYVIGSYEQYF
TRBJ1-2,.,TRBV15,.,TGTGCCACCAGCAGTCTAATCAGGGGTGGCTATGGCTACACCTTC,CATSSLIRGGYGYTF
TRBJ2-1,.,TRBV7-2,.,TGTGCCAGCAGCGCGAGGGGGGGAGCCACCTACAATGAGCAGTTCTTC,CASSARGGATYNEQFF
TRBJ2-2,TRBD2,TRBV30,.,TGTGCCTGGAGTGCCGGGACTAGCTTAGGCGGGGAGCTGTTTTTT,CAWSAGTSLGGELFF
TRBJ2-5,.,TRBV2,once,TGTGCCAGCAGCCCCAGGAGGGGCGTGGAGACCCAGTACTTC,CASSPRRGVETQYF
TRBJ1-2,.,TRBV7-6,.,TGTGCCAGCAGATCCGCCGGGCTTTATGGCTACACCTTC,CASRSAGLYGYTF
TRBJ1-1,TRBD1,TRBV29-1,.,TGCAGCGTTGTTCCGGGAGGGGGACAGGGCACTGAAGCTTTCTTT,CSVVPGGGQGTEAFF
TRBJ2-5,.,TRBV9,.,TGTGCCAGCAGCGTAAGCCCTTTGGAGACCCAGTACTTC,CASSVSPLETQYF
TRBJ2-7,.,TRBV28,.,TGTGCCAGCATCCAAGGGGGTAGCGGCTCCTACGAGCAGTACTTC,CASIQGGSGSYEQYF
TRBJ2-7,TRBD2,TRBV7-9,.,TGTGCCAGCAGCCGGGGACTAGCGTCTTCCTACGAGCAGTACTTC,CASSRGLASSYEQYF
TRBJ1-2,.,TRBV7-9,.,TGTGCCAGCAGCTTAGCGCAGCCAACCTATGGCTACACCTTC,CASSLAQPTYGYTF
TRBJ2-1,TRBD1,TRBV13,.,TGTGCCAGCAGCTCGGAGACACAGGGGAACCCTCTCACCTACAATGAGCAGTTCTTC,CASSSETQGNPLTYNEQFF
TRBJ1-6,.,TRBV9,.,TGTGCCAGCAGCGTAGAGGGCGCCGGTAATTCACCCCTCCACTTT,CASSVEGAGNSPLHF
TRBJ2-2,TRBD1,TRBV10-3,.,TGTGCCATCAGTGGAGACAGGGTAGACACCGGGGAGCTGTTTTTT,CAISGDRVDTGELFF
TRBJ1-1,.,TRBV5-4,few,TGTGCCAGCAGCTTGGATGTGAACACTGAAGCTTTCTTT,CASSLDVNTEAFF
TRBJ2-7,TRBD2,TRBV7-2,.,TGTGCCAGCAGCCCGCTAGCGGGGGGTACGGCGCAGTACTTC,CASSPLAGGTAQYF
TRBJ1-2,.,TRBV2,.,TGTGCCAGCAGTGATTTTCTAGGAAGTGAGGGCTACACCTTC,CASSDFLGSEGYTF
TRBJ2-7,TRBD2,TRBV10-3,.,TGTGCCATCAGTGAGGGGCCTAGCGGGAACTCCGAGCAGTACTTC,CAISEGPSGNSEQYF
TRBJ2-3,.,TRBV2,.,TGTGCCAGCAGCTTCGGACTTGGCACAGATACGCAGTATTTT,CASSFGLGTDTQYF
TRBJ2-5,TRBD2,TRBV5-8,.,TGTGCCAGCAGCTTAGCGGGAGGCCCCCAAGAGACCCAGTACTTC,CASSLAGGPQETQYF
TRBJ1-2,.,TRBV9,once,TGTGCCAGCAGCGTAGTAGGTACAGGCGAGGGCAATGGCTACACCTTC,CASSVVGTGEGNGYTF
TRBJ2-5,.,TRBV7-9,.,TGTGCCAGCAGCTTAACGGAAGTGCAAGAGACCCAGTACTTC,CASSLTEVQETQYF
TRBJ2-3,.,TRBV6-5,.,TGTGCCAGCAGTTACTCGGGACCGGTTACAGATACGCAGTATTTT,CASSYSGPVTDTQYF
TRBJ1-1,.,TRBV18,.,TGTGCCAGCTCACCGGGGGGGGTCTGGCAGCGCACTGAAGCTTTCTTT,CASSPGGVWQRTEAFF
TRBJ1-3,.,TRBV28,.,TGTGCCAGCAGCCTCGGGGGCGGCTCTGGAAACACCATATATTTT,CASSLGGGSGNTIYF